These 13 T cell receptor beta chains came from one sample sequenced in a study of blood T cell repertoires in COVID-19. Clones were sequenced by immunoSEQ multiplex PCR, and TCRdb holds only the in-frame ones, with some missing. The sample includes about 160,000 clones, around nine tenths seen only once; the top ten take less than 8%. The specimen was PBMCs or T cells enriched from blood (not recorded which). These receptor sequences come from a woman between 45 and 60 years old who had recovered from COVID-19.

This clone has only one observation. The chain uses TRBV10-3 and TRBJ2-7, with D hard to call. Per germline, CDR1 ENHRY and CDR2 SYGVKD. The CDR3 loop spans 15 amino acids. V dropped 0 bases and J dropped 2 bases, with 11 bases sitting between them. For the CDR3, the DNA is TGTGCCATCAGTGAGTCGAAATGGAGCCCCTACGAGCAGTACTTC. It is translated as CAISESKWSPYEQYF.

This sequence joins TRBV19 and TRBJ2-2; 7 bases align to TRBD1. Per germline, CDR1 LNHDA and CDR2 SQIVND (reference sequence). The CDR3 is made up of 14 amino acids. J lost 1 base, V lost 4 bases, and 0 bases had no gene match. The CDR3 sequence: CASSRTGNTGELFF. The CDR3 DNA sequence: TGTGCCAGTAGTAGGACAGGGAACACCGGGGAGCTGTTTTTT.

In its sample, this clone was seen once. The gene calls are TRBV6-1 and TRBJ2-7; D is unclear. The V end was cut by 3 bases, the J end by 6 bases, with 6 bases between. Germline CDR1 MNHNS, CDR2 SASEGT. The CDR3 has 11 residues. CDR3 DNA sequence: TGTGCCAGCAGTGAGAGCTTCGAGCAGTACTTC. This sequence encodes CASSESFEQYF.

Only one count was recorded for this clone. The J gene is TRBJ1-2, the V gene TRBV12-3 or TRBV12-4, with no clear D. The V end lost 5 bases, the J end lost 5 bases, and 9 bases lay between the germline ends. The CDR3 has 12 residues. The CDR3 loop is CASSRPSYGYTF. CDR3 DNA: TGTGCCAGCAGTCGTCCCTCTTATGGCTACACCTTC.

This clone was observed a few times. The chain couples TRBV7-2 to TRBJ2-7; TRBD1 matches at 11 bases. The CDR3 has 15 amino acids. The germline V gene has CDR1 SGHTA and CDR2 FQGNSA. Trimming at V came to 5 bases and at J to 6 bases, leaving 9 bases not matched to a gene. The CDR3 here is CASSRERTGGGEQYF. The CDR3 nucleotides are TGTGCCAGCAGCCGCGAAAGGACAGGGGGCGGCGAGCAGTACTTC.

Comments on this clone: Given a much more abundant clone one base away, this may be a read error. Other nucleotide sequences from this sample produce the same CDR3. The rearrangement uses TRBV5-1 and TRBJ2-1, with TRBD1 matching 7 bases. Germline values: CDR1 SGHRS, CDR2 YFSETQ. V was clipped by 4 bases and J by 6 bases; unmatched bases: 4. The CDR3 runs 13 residues. The CDR3 bases are TGCGCCAGCAGCCTAGGGACAGTCAATGAGCAGTTCTTC. This sequence encodes CASSLGTVNEQFF.

The chain has TRBV30 and TRBJ1-6; 9 bases align to TRBD1. V lost 5 bases to trimming and J lost 8 bases; unmatched junction nucleotides: 7. CDR1 and CDR2 (germline): GTSNPN, SVGIG (reference sequence). The CDR3 extends over 14 amino acids. CDR3 nucleotides: TGTGCCTGGGGAATAACAGGGGGCGATTCACCCCTCCACTTT. It is translated as CAWGITGGDSPLHF.

The chain links TRBV7-2 to TRBJ2-3; the D gene is possibly TRBD2 (5 bases). The CDR3 contains 13 residues. Trimming left V 0 bases short and J 6 bases short, with 7 bases between. Germline V CDR1 and CDR2: SGHTA, FQGNSA. CDR3 nucleotide sequence: TGTGCCAGCAGCTTAGCTCCGGGGGATACGCAGTATTTT. Its protein is CASSLAPGDTQYF.

V is TRBV5-1 and J is TRBJ2-2; 10 nucleotides align to TRBD1. This CDR3 is 15 amino acids long. The trim removed 4 bases at V and 4 bases at J, leaving 4 bases unmatched. Germline lookup yields CDR1 SGHRS and CDR2 YFSETQ. CDR3: CASSMDRGATGELFF. The CDR3 bases are TGCGCCAGCAGCATGGACAGGGGGGCCACCGGGGAGCTGTTTTTT.

V is TRBV19 and J is TRBJ1-6; 10 positions match TRBD1. The CDR3 loop spans 14 amino acids. Germline trimming cut 6 bases from V and 9 bases from J; bases unmatched to any gene: 5. Germline lookup yields CDR1 LNHDA and CDR2 SQIVND (reference sequence). The CDR3 loop reads CASRGQGPRSPLHF. As DNA, the CDR3 is TGTGCCAGTAGGGGACAGGGGCCTCGTTCACCCCTCCACTTT.

This sequence joins TRBV2 and TRBJ1-3; D is uncertain. The length of the CDR3 is 13 residues. V was pared by 6 bases and J by 0 bases, with 6 bases between. Germline lookup yields CDR1 SNHLY and CDR2 FYNNEI. Here the CDR3 reads CASRRLSGNTIYF. In nucleotides, the CDR3 is TGTGCCAGCAGGAGACTCTCTGGAAACACCATATATTTT.

This chain uses TRBV4-2 with TRBJ1-4; TRBD1 is a possible D gene (5 bases). Germline V gene data show CDR1 as LGHNA and CDR2 as YNFKEQ. V lost 0 bases and J 13 bases, leaving 21 bases between the germline ends. This CDR3 is built from 16 residues. CDR3: CASSQDIGVSVGGLFF. The CDR3 bases are TGTGCCAGCAGCCAAGATATTGGGGTATCAGTCGGGGGACTGTTTTTT.

The chain carries TRBV11-3 and TRBJ1-1; D perhaps matches TRBD1 (6 bases). The V gene lost 1 base and the J gene lost 8 bases, with 20 bases spanning the gap. This CDR3 has 16 residues. Germline V lookup: CDR1 SGHNT, CDR2 YENEEA. The CDR3 here is CASSLVKGVVDGEAFF. DNA of the CDR3: TGTGCCAGCAGCTTAGTGAAGGGGGTAGTGGACGGCGAAGCTTTCTTT.